This is a list of T cell receptor beta chains from one sample in a study of CD8 T cells in ankylosing spondylitis. TCRdb recomputed calls from the 5' RACE reads with MiXCR, one row per CDR3 protein. The sample records roughly 700,000 distinct CDR3 sequences, around 17% being singletons. The sample comprised blood, either unsorted or a sorted T cell fraction (not recorded which). All receptors derive from a male donor with ankylosing spondylitis. Both conserved end residues are part of each CDR3. Fields, in order: V gene, D gene, J gene, clone size, CDR3 protein, CDR3 DNA. A D gene is named only where the DNA matches it firmly. The size of a clone is reported for some rows only, either as once, few or many, or as a class for expanded clones.

v_call: TRBV4-1
d_call: TRBD1
j_call: TRBJ1-2
clone_size: many
cdr3_aa: CASSQGSGGQGNYGYTF
cdr3_nt: TGCGCCAGCAGCCAAGGATCCGGCGGACAGGGGAACTATGGCTACACCTTC

v_call: TRBV5-1
d_call: .
j_call: TRBJ2-2
clone_size: .
cdr3_aa: CASSEGPNTGELFF
cdr3_nt: TGCGCCAGCAGCGAGGGACCGAACACCGGGGAGCTGTTTTTT

v_call: TRBV5-1
d_call: TRBD2
j_call: TRBJ2-3
clone_size: many
cdr3_aa: CASSLAGPTDTQYF
cdr3_nt: TGTGCCAGCAGTTTAGCGGGACCCACAGATACGCAGTATTTT

v_call: TRBV12-3/TRBV12-4
d_call: TRBD2
j_call: TRBJ2-5
clone_size: .
cdr3_aa: CASTTSGSQETQYF
cdr3_nt: TGTGCCAGCACCACTAGCGGGAGTCAAGAGACCCAGTACTTC

v_call: TRBV29-1
d_call: .
j_call: TRBJ1-1
clone_size: few
cdr3_aa: CSVLGGGRTEAFF
cdr3_nt: TGCAGCGTCCTCGGCGGGGGGCGGACTGAAGCTTTCTTT

v_call: TRBV14
d_call: TRBD2
j_call: TRBJ2-3
clone_size: .
cdr3_aa: CASSGLAGVGDTQYF
cdr3_nt: TGTGCCAGCAGCGGACTAGCGGGAGTGGGTGATACGCAGTATTTT

v_call: TRBV25-1
d_call: .
j_call: TRBJ2-2
clone_size: .
cdr3_aa: CASSEGKGELFF
cdr3_nt: TGTGCCAGCAGTGAAGGAAAGGGGGAGCTGTTTTTT

v_call: TRBV6-1
d_call: .
j_call: TRBJ2-7
clone_size: .
cdr3_aa: CASSDGGLRAYEQYF
cdr3_nt: TGTGCCAGCAGTGATGGAGGTTTAAGGGCCTACGAGCAGTACTTC

v_call: TRBV7-6
d_call: .
j_call: TRBJ2-3
clone_size: .
cdr3_aa: CASRRDSYTDTQYF
cdr3_nt: TGTGCCAGCAGGCGGGACAGCTACACAGATACGCAGTATTTT

v_call: TRBV10-3
d_call: TRBD1
j_call: TRBJ2-2
clone_size: .
cdr3_aa: CAIGTGVNTGELFF
cdr3_nt: TGTGCCATCGGGACAGGGGTTAACACCGGGGAGCTGTTTTTT

v_call: TRBV25-1
d_call: TRBD2
j_call: TRBJ2-1
clone_size: many
cdr3_aa: CASSGWTSGNEQFF
cdr3_nt: TGTGCCAGCAGTGGATGGACTAGCGGGAATGAGCAGTTCTTC

v_call: TRBV7-8
d_call: TRBD2
j_call: TRBJ2-5
clone_size: few
cdr3_aa: CASSLGDSGRGGETQYF
cdr3_nt: TGTGCCAGCAGCTTAGGCGATAGCGGGAGGGGTGGAGAGACCCAGTACTTC

v_call: TRBV4-1
d_call: TRBD2
j_call: TRBJ2-1
clone_size: .
cdr3_aa: CASSQALTSGGDNEQFF
cdr3_nt: TGCGCCAGCAGCCAAGCCCTCACTAGCGGGGGAGACAATGAGCAGTTCTTC

v_call: TRBV6-5
d_call: TRBD1
j_call: TRBJ2-7
clone_size: few
cdr3_aa: CASSYSPTGGYEQYF
cdr3_nt: TGTGCCAGCAGTTACTCGCCGACAGGGGGCTACGAGCAGTACTTC

v_call: TRBV12-3/TRBV12-4
d_call: .
j_call: TRBJ1-2
clone_size: many
cdr3_aa: CASSLGRNYGYTF
cdr3_nt: TGTGCCAGCAGTTTGGGACGGAACTATGGCTACACCTTC

v_call: TRBV15
d_call: TRBD1
j_call: TRBJ1-5
clone_size: .
cdr3_aa: CATSRPGQGWDQPQHF
cdr3_nt: TGTGCCACCAGCAGACCGGGACAGGGATGGGATCAGCCCCAGCATTTT

v_call: TRBV5-1
d_call: TRBD2
j_call: TRBJ2-1
clone_size: .
cdr3_aa: CASSTPASRLAGGISSSYNEQFF
cdr3_nt: TGCGCCAGCAGCACCCCAGCCTCCAGACTAGCGGGGGGGATCAGCTCTTCCTACAATGAGCAGTTCTTC

v_call: TRBV19
d_call: TRBD1
j_call: TRBJ2-1
clone_size: .
cdr3_aa: CASSAHPDRVWYNEQFF
cdr3_nt: TGTGCCAGTAGTGCCCACCCTGACAGGGTATGGTACAATGAGCAGTTCTTC

v_call: TRBV7-8
d_call: TRBD2
j_call: TRBJ2-3
clone_size: few
cdr3_aa: CASSPGGGDTQYF
cdr3_nt: TGTGCCAGCAGCCCCGGGGGGGGGGATACGCAGTATTTT

v_call: TRBV4-3
d_call: .
j_call: TRBJ2-1
clone_size: few
cdr3_aa: CASSPYLSGLGGIEQFF
cdr3_nt: TGCGCCAGCAGCCCGTACCTTAGCGGCCTGGGCGGTATTGAGCAGTTCTTC

v_call: TRBV7-9
d_call: .
j_call: TRBJ1-1
clone_size: .
cdr3_aa: CASSLLGQTNTEAFF
cdr3_nt: TGTGCCAGCAGTTTGTTGGGCCAGACGAACACTGAAGCTTTCTTT

v_call: TRBV2
d_call: TRBD1
j_call: TRBJ2-3
clone_size: .
cdr3_aa: CASSDPIGQGTDTQYF
cdr3_nt: TGTGCCAGCAGTGACCCCATCGGACAGGGTACAGATACGCAGTATTTT

v_call: TRBV7-9
d_call: .
j_call: TRBJ2-3
clone_size: .
cdr3_aa: CASSSPDGFNREDTQYF
cdr3_nt: TGTGCCAGCAGCTCCCCGGACGGTTTTAACCGGGAGGATACGCAGTATTTT

v_call: TRBV28
d_call: .
j_call: TRBJ2-5
clone_size: .
cdr3_aa: CASTGGSQETQYF
cdr3_nt: TGTGCCAGCACTGGGGGTTCCCAAGAGACCCAGTACTTC

v_call: TRBV7-6
d_call: .
j_call: TRBJ2-7
clone_size: .
cdr3_aa: CASSLLAHEQYF
cdr3_nt: TGTGCCAGCAGCTTACTAGCACACGAGCAGTACTTC

v_call: TRBV27
d_call: TRBD2
j_call: TRBJ2-7
clone_size: .
cdr3_aa: CASSPSGLAPYEQYF
cdr3_nt: TGTGCCAGCAGTCCATCGGGACTAGCCCCCTACGAGCAGTACTTC

v_call: TRBV7-9
d_call: TRBD2
j_call: TRBJ2-2
clone_size: .
cdr3_aa: CASSHGPAGGHTGELFF
cdr3_nt: TGTGCCAGCAGCCATGGGCCGGCGGGAGGTCACACCGGGGAGCTGTTTTTT

v_call: TRBV7-9
d_call: .
j_call: TRBJ1-1
clone_size: .
cdr3_aa: CASSSLSGGTTEAFF
cdr3_nt: TGTGCCAGCAGCTCTTTGTCGGGGGGGACCACTGAAGCTTTCTTT

v_call: TRBV5-1
d_call: TRBD2
j_call: TRBJ2-2
clone_size: .
cdr3_aa: CASSKGLAGAPGELFF
cdr3_nt: TGCGCCAGCAGCAAGGGACTAGCGGGAGCACCCGGGGAGCTGTTTTTT

v_call: TRBV7-9
d_call: .
j_call: TRBJ1-1
clone_size: .
cdr3_aa: CASSSTDDRMNTEAFF
cdr3_nt: TGTGCCAGCAGCTCCACTGATGACAGAATGAACACTGAAGCTTTCTTT

v_call: TRBV4-3
d_call: .
j_call: TRBJ2-7
clone_size: .
cdr3_aa: CASSQAYAGRSYEQYF
cdr3_nt: TGCGCCAGCAGCCAAGCGTATGCGGGCCGTTCCTACGAGCAGTACTTC

v_call: TRBV12-3/TRBV12-4
d_call: .
j_call: TRBJ2-4
clone_size: .
cdr3_aa: CASSLIGDGKNIQYF
cdr3_nt: TGTGCCAGCAGTTTAATCGGGGATGGCAAAAACATTCAGTACTTC